This T cell receptor (beta chain) was recovered during a study of T cell responses to AZD1222 COVID-19 vaccine. Overall study findings and caveats: Among AZD1222 vaccinees, only 5 to 7 were seropositive at baseline. Reports say nearly half of spike-specific TCRs go after unmutated variant regions.

TCRdb's copy holds only in-frame clones and misses some; the assay was immunoSEQ multiplex PCR. The profile shows more than 110,000 clones, around 93% of them singletons. Germline V gives CDR1 SGHAT, CDR2 FQNNGV. CDR3 length: 16 residues. V was trimmed by 0 bases and J by 0 bases, leaving 9 bases between them. As for this clone: Its target is not known.

The TCR sequence derives from an adult who received the AZD1222 COVID-19 vaccine. The sequencing used peripheral blood, collected 28 days after the second AZD1222 dose. This sequence joins TRBV11-2 and TRBJ1-3; D is unclear. The CDR3 DNA sequence: TGTGCCAGCAGCTTAGATCTACTCAGCTCTGGAAACACCATATATTTT. Protein product: CASSLDLLSSGNTIYF.